The 18 T cell receptor beta chains in this list originate from one sample, sequenced in a study of T cell changes during pregnancy in multiple sclerosis. Measured with immunoSEQ multiplex PCR; TCRdb has only the in-frame clones, and not every one. The sample carries approximately 21,000 clones, 88% recorded once. Sequencing used CD8+ T cells from peripheral blood mononuclear cells, obtained in the third trimester of pregnancy. These receptors all come from a female donor in good health, enrolled as a control in a pregnancy study.

This rearrangement joins TRBV11-2 to TRBJ1-2; TRBD1 matches at 8 bases. The junction had 10 bases not matched to a gene; V was cut back by 5 bases and J by 8 bases. Germline CDR1 is SGHAT and CDR2 is FQNNGV. The CDR3 length is 14 residues. The chain's CDR3 is CASSLYLGTGGYTF. The CDR3 nucleotides read TGTGCCAGCAGCCTTTACTTAGGGACAGGAGGCTACACCTTC.

This chain links TRBV7-3 with TRBJ2-5; 8 bases are a match to TRBD2. Germline-derived CDR1 and CDR2 are SGHTA and FQGTGA. There are 15 residues in the CDR3. V gave up 5 bases and J gave up 5 bases; unmatched junction bases: 10. Written as DNA, the CDR3 is TGTGCCAGCAGCCCGAGCGGGGGCGGTGGGGAGACCCAGTACTTC. Translated: CASSPSGGGGETQYF.

Here the CDR3 reads CASSFTLPGTSGRWEFYEQYF. The CDR3 DNA follows: TGTGCCAGCAGTTTCACCTTGCCCGGGACTAGCGGGCGGTGGGAGTTCTACGAGCAGTACTTC. J is TRBJ2-7 and V is TRBV28, with TRBD2 matching 12 bases. Germline values: CDR1 MDHEN, CDR2 SYDVKM. This CDR3 contains 21 residues. V lost 3 bases to trimming and J lost 3 bases; unmatched junction nucleotides: 21.

The chain has TRBV15 and TRBJ2-1; 10 bases fit TRBD2. With 6 bases clipped from V and 0 bases from J, the junction kept 8 bases outside the gene matches. Germline V gene data show CDR1 as LNHNV and CDR2 as YYDKDF (reference sequence). The CDR3 totals 17 residues. The CDR3 loop is CATRGLAYRTSYNEQFF. In nucleotides, the CDR3 is TGTGCCACCAGGGGACTAGCGTACCGAACCTCCTACAATGAGCAGTTCTTC.

The chain recombines TRBV9 with TRBJ2-3; TRBD2 might be the D (6 bases). The germline CDR1 and CDR2 sequences are SGDLS and YYNGEE. The CDR3 spans 15 residues. Between the trimmed V and J ends, which lost 3 bases and 3 bases, there was a span of 14 bases. The CDR3 nucleotides read TGTGCCAGCAGCGAGTGGGGGGTCGGGACAGATACGCAGTATTTT. Its protein product is CASSEWGVGTDTQYF.

The chain joins TRBV13 to TRBJ1-5; 10 bases agree with TRBD1. Trimming cost V 3 bases and J 5 bases; bases outside gene matches: 1. This CDR3 region has 14 residues. Germline lookup yields CDR1 PRHDT and CDR2 FYEKMQ (reference sequence). The CDR3 sequence: CASSFGTGDQPQHF. The CDR3 DNA sequence: TGTGCCAGCAGCTTCGGGACAGGGGATCAGCCCCAGCATTTT.

This chain uses TRBV4-2 with TRBJ1-1, with TRBD1 identical over 7 bases. V shed 3 bases and J 5 bases; nucleotides not matched to a gene: 6. The CDR3 is 14 residues long. Germline loops: CDR1 LGHNA, CDR2 YNFKEQ. The chain's CDR3 is CASSQADRRTEAFF. CDR3 bases: TGTGCCAGCAGCCAGGCGGACAGGAGGACTGAAGCTTTCTTT.

The J gene is TRBJ2-2, the V gene TRBV6-5; 7 bases map to TRBD1. This CDR3 contains 16 residues. Germline lookup yields CDR1 MNHEY and CDR2 SVGAGI. Trimming at V came to 0 bases and at J to 4 bases, leaving 5 bases not matched to a gene. CDR3 sequence: CASSYSGQGVTGELFF. The CDR3 nucleotides are TGTGCCAGCAGTTACTCAGGTCAGGGGGTCACCGGGGAGCTGTTTTTT.

CDR3 bases: TGTGCCAGCAGTGGGACATTCAAGGGACTAGCGGGAATCAATGAGCAGTTCTTC. Translated, it gives CASSGTFKGLAGINEQFF. This chain uses TRBV2 with TRBJ2-1, with 13 bases aligning to TRBD2. V was pared by 4 bases and J by 6 bases, with 12 bases of the junction left unmatched. The CDR3 has 18 amino acids. Per germline, CDR1 SNHLY and CDR2 FYNNEI.

The rearrangement joins TRBV4-3 to TRBJ2-7; 7 bases agree with TRBD1. With V trimmed by 0 bases and J by 1 base, 6 bases remained unmatched. The CDR3 has 16 residues. In germline, CDR1 is LGHNA, CDR2 YSLEER. The CDR3 reads CASSQEIQGKSYEQYF. The CDR3 nucleotides are TGCGCCAGCAGCCAAGAGATACAGGGGAAATCCTACGAGCAGTACTTC.

The table lists this clone with a count of one. This chain uses TRBV2 with TRBJ1-1, with D hard to call. The V end lost 6 bases, the J end lost 9 bases, and 11 bases lay between the germline ends. The germline V gene has CDR1 SNHLY and CDR2 FYNNEI. The CDR3 contains 11 residues. CDR3 DNA: TGTGCCAGCAGGGCCCGAAAGAAAGCTTTCTTT. Translated: CASRARKKAFF.

The chain employs TRBV5-1 and TRBJ2-1; D gene unclear. Deletions cut 7 bases from V and 10 bases from J, with 9 bases between. This CDR3 region has 10 residues. Germline CDR1 reads SGHRS; CDR2 reads YFSETQ. The CDR3 protein is CASVDREQFF. CDR3 coding DNA: TGCGCCAGCGTCGATCGGGAGCAGTTCTTC.

The chain couples TRBV19 to TRBJ2-1; tentatively, D is TRBD1 (5 bases). Germline V CDR1 and CDR2: LNHDA, SQIVND (reference sequence). V was clipped by 6 bases and J by 3 bases, with 9 bases between them. CDR3 length: 13 residues. CDR3 residues: CASRSGHYNEQFF. DNA of the CDR3: TGTGCCAGTAGATCCGGACACTACAATGAGCAGTTCTTC.

The chain couples TRBV7-9 to TRBJ1-2; D is perhaps TRBD1 (6 bases). Trimming took 5 bases from V and 0 from J, leaving 10 bases between them. This CDR3 comprises 14 residues. Germline assignment: CDR1 SEHNR and CDR2 FQNEAQ (reference sequence). In nucleotides, the CDR3 is TGTGCCAGCAGCGAGGGGGAACCTAACTATGGCTACACCTTC. Its protein is CASSEGEPNYGYTF. Combining the CDR3 with reference TRBV7-9 and TRBJ1-2 gives the whole variable domain DTGVSQNPRHKITKRGQNVTFRCDPISEHNRLYWYRQTLGQGPEFLTYFQNEAQLEKSRLLSDRFSAERPKGSFSTLEIQRTEQGDSAMYLCASSEGEPNYGYTFGSGTRLTVV.

This rearrangement joins TRBV27 to TRBJ1-2; tentative D call: TRBD1 (6 bases). V was shortened by 6 bases and J by 4 bases, with 27 bases between the two germline ends. The CDR3 contains 18 residues. The germline V gene encodes CDR1 MNHEY and CDR2 SMNVEV (reference sequence). This CDR3 reads CASSDIGETGYGGYGYTF. CDR3 coding DNA: TGTGCCAGCAGCGATATCGGGGAAACAGGGTATGGGGGCTATGGCTACACCTTC.

The chain carries TRBV30 and TRBJ2-3, with 9 bases aligning to TRBD2. With 0 bases clipped from V and 4 bases from J, the junction kept 5 bases outside the gene matches. In germline, CDR1 is GTSNPN, CDR2 SVGIG (reference sequence). The CDR3 length is 15 residues. The CDR3 sequence is CAWSVLGGGADTQYF. The CDR3 nucleotides read TGTGCCTGGAGTGTACTAGGCGGGGGGGCAGATACGCAGTATTTT. Using reference TRBV30 and TRBJ2-3 for the parts outside the CDR3, the full variable domain is SQTIHQWPATLVQPVGSPLSLECTVEGTSNPNLYWYRQAAGRGLQLLFYSVGIGQISSEVPQNLSASRPQDRQFILSSKKLLLSDSGFYLCAWSVLGGGADTQYFGPGTRLTVL.

As DNA, the CDR3 is TGTGCCAGCAGCTTCCCGGGGCAGCCCCAGCATTTT. The encoded protein is CASSFPGQPQHF. This rearrangement joins TRBV7-9 to TRBJ1-5; D not resolved. CDR1 and CDR2 from the germline V gene are SEHNR and FQNEAQ (reference sequence). The V and J ends lost 3 bases and 7 bases respectively, with 7 bases between them. This CDR3 is built from 12 residues. Together with reference TRBV7-9 and TRBJ1-5, the CDR3 gives the full variable domain: DTGVSQNPRHKITKRGQNVTFRCDPISEHNRLYWYRQTLGQGPEFLTYFQNEAQLEKSRLLSDRFSAERPKGSFSTLEIQRTEQGDSAMYLCASSFPGQPQHFGDGTRLSIL.

This chain uses TRBV10-2 with TRBJ1-2; tentative D call: TRBD1 (6 bases). CDR3 length: 14 residues. The germline V gene has CDR1 WSHSY and CDR2 SAAADI. The V and J ends lost 10 bases and 4 bases respectively, with 19 bases between them. The CDR3 here is CATQGRGLGYGYTF. The CDR3 nucleotides read TGCGCCACCCAAGGGAGGGGGTTAGGCTATGGCTACACCTTC.